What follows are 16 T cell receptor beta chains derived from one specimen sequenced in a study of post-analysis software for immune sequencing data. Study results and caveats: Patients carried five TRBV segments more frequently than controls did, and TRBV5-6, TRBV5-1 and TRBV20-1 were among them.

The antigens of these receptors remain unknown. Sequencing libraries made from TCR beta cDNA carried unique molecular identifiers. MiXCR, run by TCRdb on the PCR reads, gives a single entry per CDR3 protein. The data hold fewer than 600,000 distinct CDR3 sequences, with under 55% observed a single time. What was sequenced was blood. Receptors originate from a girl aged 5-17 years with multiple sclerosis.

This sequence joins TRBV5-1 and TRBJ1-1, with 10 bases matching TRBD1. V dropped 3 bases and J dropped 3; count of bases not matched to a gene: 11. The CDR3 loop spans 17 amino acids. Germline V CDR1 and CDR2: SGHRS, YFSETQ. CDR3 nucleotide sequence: TGCGCCAGCAGCTCGTCCGGGACAGGGGATTTTCACACTGAAGCTTTCTTT. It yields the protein CASSSSGTGDFHTEAFF.

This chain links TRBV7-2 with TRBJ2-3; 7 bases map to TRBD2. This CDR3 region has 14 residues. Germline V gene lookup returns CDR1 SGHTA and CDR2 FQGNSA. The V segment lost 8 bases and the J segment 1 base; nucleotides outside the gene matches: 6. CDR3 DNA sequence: TGTGCCAGCGGGTATACTAGCGGCACAGATACGCAGTATTTT. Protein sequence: CASGYTSGTDTQYF. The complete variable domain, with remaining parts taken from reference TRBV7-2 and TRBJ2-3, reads GAGVSQSPSNKVTEKGKDVELRCDPISGHTALYWYRQSLGQGLEFLIYFQGNSAPDKSGLPSDRFSAERTGGSVSTLTIQRTQQEDSAVYLCASGYTSGTDTQYFGPGTRLTVL.

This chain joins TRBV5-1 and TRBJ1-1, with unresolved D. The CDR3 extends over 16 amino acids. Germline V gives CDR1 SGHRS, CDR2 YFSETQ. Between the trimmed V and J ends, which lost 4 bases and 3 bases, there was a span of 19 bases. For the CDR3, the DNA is TGCGCCAGCAGCACAAACGGCCCCCCGAGGGACACTGAAGCTTTCTTT. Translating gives CASSTNGPPRDTEAFF.

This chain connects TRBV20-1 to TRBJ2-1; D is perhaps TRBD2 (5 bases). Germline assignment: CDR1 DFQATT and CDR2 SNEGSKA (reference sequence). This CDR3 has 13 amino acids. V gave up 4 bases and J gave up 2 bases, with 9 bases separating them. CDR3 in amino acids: CSATTRAYNEQFF. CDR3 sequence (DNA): TGCAGTGCTACAACTAGAGCCTACAATGAGCAGTTCTTC.

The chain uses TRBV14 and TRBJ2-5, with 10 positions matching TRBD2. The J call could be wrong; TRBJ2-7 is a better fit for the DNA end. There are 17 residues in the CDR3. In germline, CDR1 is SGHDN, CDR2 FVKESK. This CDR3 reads CASSQGAGLAGVYEQYF. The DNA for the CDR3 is TGTGCCAGCAGCCAAGGGGCTGGTCTAGCGGGAGTCTACGAGCAGTACTTC.

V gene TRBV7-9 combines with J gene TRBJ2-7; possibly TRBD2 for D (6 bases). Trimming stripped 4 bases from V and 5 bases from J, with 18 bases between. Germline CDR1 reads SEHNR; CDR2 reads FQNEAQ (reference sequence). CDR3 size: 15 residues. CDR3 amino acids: CASSSLGLARDEQYF. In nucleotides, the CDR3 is TGTGCCAGCAGCTCCCTGGGGCTAGCGAGGGACGAGCAGTACTTC.

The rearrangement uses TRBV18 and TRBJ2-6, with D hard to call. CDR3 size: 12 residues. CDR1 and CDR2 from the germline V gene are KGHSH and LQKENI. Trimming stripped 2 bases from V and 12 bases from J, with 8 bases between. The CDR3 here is CASSPGNSVLTF. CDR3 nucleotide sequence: TGTGCCAGCTCACCAGGAAATTCCGTCCTGACTTTC.

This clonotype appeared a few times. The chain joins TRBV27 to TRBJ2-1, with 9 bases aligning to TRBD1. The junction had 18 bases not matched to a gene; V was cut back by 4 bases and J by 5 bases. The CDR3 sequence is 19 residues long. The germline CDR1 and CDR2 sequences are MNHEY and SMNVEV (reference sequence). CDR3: CASSSTGTGYLLTNNEQFF. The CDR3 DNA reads TGTGCCAGCAGTTCCACCGGGACAGGGTACCTATTAACTAACAATGAGCAGTTCTTC.

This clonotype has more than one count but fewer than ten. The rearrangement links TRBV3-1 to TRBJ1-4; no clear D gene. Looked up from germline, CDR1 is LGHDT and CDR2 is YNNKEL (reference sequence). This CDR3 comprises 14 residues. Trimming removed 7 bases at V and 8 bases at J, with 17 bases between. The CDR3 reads CASTKGRINEKLFF. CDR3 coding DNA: TGTGCCAGCACCAAGGGTAGGATAAACGAAAAACTGTTTTTT.

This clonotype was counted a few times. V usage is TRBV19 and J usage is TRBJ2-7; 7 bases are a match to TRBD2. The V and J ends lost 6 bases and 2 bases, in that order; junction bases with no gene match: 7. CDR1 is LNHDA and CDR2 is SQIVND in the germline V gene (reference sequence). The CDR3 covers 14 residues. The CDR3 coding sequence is TGTGCCAGTAGCCTCCTGGGAGGGACCTACGAGCAGTACTTC. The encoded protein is CASSLLGGTYEQYF.

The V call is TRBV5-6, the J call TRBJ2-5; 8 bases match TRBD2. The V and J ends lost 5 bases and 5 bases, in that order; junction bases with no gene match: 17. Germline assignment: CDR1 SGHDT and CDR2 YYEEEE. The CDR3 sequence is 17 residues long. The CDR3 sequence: CASRSGRRPWIMETQYF. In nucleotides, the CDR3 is TGTGCCAGCAGGAGCGGGAGACGGCCGTGGATAATGGAGACCCAGTACTTC.

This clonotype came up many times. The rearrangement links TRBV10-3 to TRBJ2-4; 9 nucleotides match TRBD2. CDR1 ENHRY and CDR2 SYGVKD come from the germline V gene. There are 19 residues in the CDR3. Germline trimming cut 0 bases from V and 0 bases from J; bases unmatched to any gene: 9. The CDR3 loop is CAISESKTSGTLAKNIQYF. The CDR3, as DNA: TGTGCCATCAGTGAGTCGAAGACTAGCGGAACCTTAGCCAAAAACATTCAGTACTTC.

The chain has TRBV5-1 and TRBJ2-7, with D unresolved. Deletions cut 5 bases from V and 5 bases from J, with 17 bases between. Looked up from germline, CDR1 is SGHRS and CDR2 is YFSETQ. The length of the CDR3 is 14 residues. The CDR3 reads CASRESSRMDEQYF. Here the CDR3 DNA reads TGCGCCAGCAGAGAGTCTTCCAGGATGGACGAGCAGTACTTC.

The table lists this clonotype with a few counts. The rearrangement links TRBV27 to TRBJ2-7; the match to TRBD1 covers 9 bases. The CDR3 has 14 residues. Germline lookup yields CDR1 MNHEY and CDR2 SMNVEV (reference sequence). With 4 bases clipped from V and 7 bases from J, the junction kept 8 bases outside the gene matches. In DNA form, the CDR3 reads TGTGCCAGCAGTTCGGACAGGGGCCAACTGGAGCAGTACTTC. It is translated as CASSSDRGQLEQYF.

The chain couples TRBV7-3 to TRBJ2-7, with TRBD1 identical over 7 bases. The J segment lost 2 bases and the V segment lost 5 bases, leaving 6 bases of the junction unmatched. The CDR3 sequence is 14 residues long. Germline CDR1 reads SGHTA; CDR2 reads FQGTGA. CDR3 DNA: TGTGCCAGCAGCACACAGGGGAACGCCTACGAGCAGTACTTC. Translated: CASSTQGNAYEQYF.

CDR3 sequence reads: CASSQSRQGETQYF. CDR3 DNA: TGCGCCAGCAGCCAATCAAGACAGGGCGAGACCCAGTACTTC. The chain joins TRBV4-3 to TRBJ2-5; 7 bases fit TRBD1. CDR1 is LGHNA, CDR2 YSLEER, per germline. The junction had 5 bases not matched to a gene; V was cut back by 2 bases and J by 5 bases. The CDR3 runs to 14 residues.